These 3 T cell receptor beta chains originate from one sample sequenced in a study of vaccination effects on CD4 cells after COVID-19. Prior to sequencing, the ViraFEST assay stimulated PBMC with viral peptide pools, which expanded the antigen-specific CD4+ T cells. CD4+ T cell isolation took place after 10 days of culture. The participants, recipients of two vaccine doses, got either BNT162b2 or mRNA-1273. The assay was immunoSEQ multiplex PCR, and TCRdb's table has in-frame clones only and misses some. The sample holds about 60,000 clones, around 78% seen once. No antigens are known for them. Specimen: CD4+ T cells from PBMCs cultured with HCoV-OC43 spike peptides, collected after COVID-19 vaccination. Subset meaning: HCoV-OC43 spike overlapping peptide pool stimulation. These receptors were collected from a human donor who received a COVID-19 vaccine.

The genes are TRBV2 and TRBJ1-1; D gene ambiguous. The CDR3 is 14 residues long. V was shortened by 2 bases and J by 6 bases, with 13 bases between the two germline ends. Germline-derived CDR1 and CDR2 are SNHLY and FYNNEI. The CDR3 loop is CASSESRGVAEAFF. The CDR3 nucleotides are TGTGCCAGCAGTGAAAGTCGCGGGGTCGCTGAAGCTTTCTTT.

This clone has just a few counts. The rearrangement links TRBV14 to TRBJ2-2, with D hard to call. This CDR3 spans 15 amino acids. Germline V CDR1 and CDR2: SGHDN, FVKESK. Between the trimmed V and J ends, which lost 1 base and 5 bases, there was a span of 11 bases. CDR3 amino acids: CASSQVSGSTGELFF. The CDR3 DNA reads TGTGCCAGCAGCCAAGTTTCAGGTTCAACCGGGGAGCTGTTTTTT. Based on the CDR3 plus reference TRBV14 and TRBJ2-2, the full variable domain is EAGVTQFPSHSVIEKGQTVTLRCDPISGHDNLYWYRRVMGKEIKFLLHFVKESKQDESGMPNNRFLAERTGGTYSTLKVQPAELEDSGVYFCASSQVSGSTGELFFGEGSRLTVL.

The rearrangement links TRBV3-1 (or the pseudogene TRBV3-2) to TRBJ2-3, with D perhaps matching TRBD1 (6 bases). The germline V and J ends were trimmed by 5 bases and 3 bases, with 12 bases remaining between them. The CDR3 length is 14 residues. From germline, CDR1 is LGHDT and CDR2 YNNKEL (reference sequence). CDR3 sequence (DNA): TGTGCCAGCAGCGATAGAGGGGGTACAGATACGCAGTATTTT. Translating gives CASSDRGGTDTQYF.